Below, one T cell receptor beta chain is given with its context. What it recognizes is unknown. V gave up 8 bases and J gave up 6 bases; unmatched junction bases: 7. The CDR3 length is 12 residues. Germline CDR1 and CDR2: MNHNS and SASEGT. Authors' analysis steps: Rarely did patient CD8+ clones above 1% match published virus-specific TCRB sequences. Sequencing used immunoSEQ multiplex PCR; TCRdb keeps in-frame clones, though not all of them. From that table come the V and J calls and clone size; the DNA was used to work out D and trimming. The sample shows under 35,000 clones, around 90% of them seen only once. This sample was taken from a study of somatic mutations in cytotoxic T cells in rheumatoid arthritis. Study details: Sorted by flow to nearly 100% purity were some V beta antibody-stained T-cell populations, including V beta1+ cells sequenced for TCRB.

Broader study findings: Age-matched healthy controls and rheumatoid arthritis patients had CD8+ T-cell clonality that did not differ significantly. Exceedance of 20% of CD8+ cells by the largest CD8+ clone occurred in about an eighth of the 65 patients.

This chain uses TRBV6-1 with TRBJ2-7, with 7 nucleotides matching TRBD2. The sequence came from an adult with rheumatoid arthritis. Material for sequencing was CD8+ T cells sorted from blood. The CDR3 coding sequence is TGTGCCAGCCGGGACTATTCCGTCGAGCAGTACTTC. Translating it yields CASRDYSVEQYF.